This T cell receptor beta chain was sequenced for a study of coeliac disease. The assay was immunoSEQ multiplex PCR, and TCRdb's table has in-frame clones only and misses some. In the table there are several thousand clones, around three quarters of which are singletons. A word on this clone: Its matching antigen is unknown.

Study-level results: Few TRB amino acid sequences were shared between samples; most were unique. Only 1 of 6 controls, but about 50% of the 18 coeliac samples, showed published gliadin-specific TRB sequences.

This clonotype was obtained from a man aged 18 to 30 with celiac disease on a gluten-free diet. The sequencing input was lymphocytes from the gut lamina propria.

The CDR3 reads CASSQAADYSNQPQHF. In DNA form, the CDR3 reads TGCGCCAGCAGCCAAGCGGCAGACTATAGCAATCAGCCCCAGCATTTT. The chain links TRBV4-3 to TRBJ1-5, with D unresolved. This CDR3 region has 16 residues. The V end lost 1 base, the J end lost 0 bases, and 10 bases lay between the germline ends. Germline-derived CDR1 and CDR2 are LGHNA and YSLEER.